Listed below are T cell receptor beta chains from one sample, sequenced in a study of cytomegalovirus exposure and HLA in healthy donors. Some clones are missing from TCRdb's copy, which holds only in-frame ones; the method was immunoSEQ multiplex PCR. This table holds tens of thousands of clones, about 79% found once. The source material was PBMCs. All receptors derive from a middle-aged woman in good health and CMV-seronegative. The CDR3 runs from the conserved cysteine through the conserved F or W. A D gene is named only where the DNA matches it firmly. Rows may omit the clone size; those that give it use once, few, many or a size class.

once,.,TRBJ2-7,TRBV7-9,CASSPQAPSTYEQYF,TGTGCCAGCAGCCCACAGGCCCCTTCGACCTACGAGCAGTACTTC
.,.,TRBJ1-6,TRBV10-3,CAISVDSTPLHF,TGTGCCATCAGTGTCGACAGCACACCCCTCCACTTT
.,TRBD1,TRBJ1-1,TRBV14,CASSQNRGTEAFF,TGTGCCAGCAGCCAAAACAGGGGGACTGAAGCTTTCTTT
.,TRBD1,TRBJ2-2,TRBV6-5,CASSRTGGNTGELFF,TGTGCCAGCAGTCGGACAGGGGGCAACACCGGGGAGCTGTTTTTT
.,.,TRBJ1-3,TRBV10-3,CAIIRQPISGNTIYF,TGTGCCATCATCAGACAGCCGATCTCTGGAAACACCATATATTTT
.,TRBD1,TRBJ1-2,TRBV2,CASRPGQGLDYGYTF,TGTGCCAGCAGGCCTGGACAGGGTCTTGACTATGGCTACACCTTC
.,.,TRBJ1-6,TRBV9,CASSVGTWVRGDNSPLHF,TGTGCCAGCAGCGTAGGGACTTGGGTTCGCGGGGACAATTCACCCCTCCACTTT
few,.,TRBJ1-3,TRBV6-5,CASSYSRDNQGTIYF,TGTGCCAGCAGTTACTCCCGGGACAATCAAGGCACCATATATTTT
.,.,TRBJ2-1,TRBV6-4,CASSDSRESNEQFF,TGTGCCAGCAGTGACTCGAGGGAGAGCAATGAGCAGTTCTTC
once,.,TRBJ2-7,TRBV15,CATSRGTGWSDEQYF,TGTGCCACCAGCAGAGGCACAGGGTGGAGCGACGAGCAGTACTTC
.,.,TRBJ1-6,TRBV10-3,CAISTTGNYNSPLHF,TGTGCCATCAGCACTACAGGGAACTATAATTCACCCCTCCACTTT
few,.,TRBJ2-7,TRBV18,CASSPPSRAYEQYF,TGTGCCAGCTCACCACCGTCCAGGGCCTACGAGCAGTACTTC
.,TRBD1,TRBJ2-7,TRBV6-5,CASSSLRTGSYEQYF,TGTGCCAGCAGCTCACTCCGGACAGGAAGCTACGAGCAGTACTTC
once,.,TRBJ1-2,TRBV25-1,CASSAVGVQGTHGYTF,TGTGCCAGCAGTGCCGTCGGGGTACAGGGAACCCATGGCTACACCTTC
.,.,TRBJ2-2,TRBV10-1,CASSAVSRGDNTGELFF,TGCGCCAGCAGTGCCGTCTCGCGGGGAGATAACACCGGGGAGCTGTTTTTT
.,TRBD1,TRBJ2-1,TRBV7-9,CASRGTGGHNEQFF,TGTGCCAGCAGGGGGACAGGGGGGCATAATGAGCAGTTCTTC
.,.,TRBJ2-3,TRBV1,CTSSQPTIRLTVLDTQYF,TGCACCAGCAGCCAACCTACAATAAGACTAACAGTGCTAGATACGCAGTATTTT
few,.,TRBJ1-2,TRBV21-1,CASSKGSREAYYGYTF,TGTGCCAGCAGCAAAGGGTCCAGGGAAGCCTACTATGGCTACACCTTC
few,.,TRBJ1-1,TRBV7-2,CASSFSGGDEAFF,TGTGCCAGCAGTTTTAGTGGGGGGGATGAAGCTTTCTTT
.,.,TRBJ2-7,TRBV29-1,CSVGRGAYEQYF,TGCAGCGTTGGGAGGGGAGCGTACGAGCAGTACTTC
few,TRBD1,TRBJ2-1,TRBV25-1,CASTDRAAYNEQFF,TGTGCCAGCACCGACAGGGCAGCCTACAATGAGCAGTTCTTC
.,.,TRBJ1-5,TRBV10-3,CAISELCPRTRDNQPQHF,TGTGCCATCAGTGAGTTATGCCCCCGGACCCGGGACAATCAGCCCCAGCATTTT
.,TRBD1,TRBJ1-2,TRBV30,CAWTRTGSNGYTF,TGTGCCTGGACCCGGACAGGGTCGAATGGCTACACCTTC
.,TRBD1,TRBJ1-5,TRBV7-8,CASSPRDRAFNQPQHF,TGTGCCAGCAGCCCGCGGGACAGGGCCTTCAATCAGCCCCAGCATTTT
.,TRBD1,TRBJ1-1,TRBV7-9,CSSSAQTGARFF,TGTTCCAGCAGCGCCCAGACAGGGGCTCGTTTCTTT
few,TRBD1,TRBJ2-7,TRBV19,CASSIRDRAYEQYF,TGTGCCAGTAGTATAAGGGACAGGGCTTACGAGCAGTACTTC
.,TRBD2,TRBJ2-1,TRBV4-3,CASSQGGLAGVDEQFF,TGCGCCAGCAGCCAAGGGGGACTAGCGGGAGTTGATGAGCAGTTCTTC
few,.,TRBJ1-4,TRBV7-8,CASSRVQDLEKLFF,TGTGCCAGCAGCCGCGTACAAGACTTAGAAAAACTGTTTTTT
.,.,TRBJ2-7,TRBV2,CASSDETGAREQYF,TGTGCCAGCAGTGACGAGACAGGAGCTCGCGAGCAGTACTTC
few,.,TRBJ1-2,TRBV9,CASSGDSYTF,TGTGCCAGCAGCGGAGACAGCTACACCTTC
.,.,TRBJ2-3,TRBV6-1,CASRAVADTQYF,TGTGCCAGCAGGGCAGTCGCAGATACGCAGTATTTT
.,.,TRBJ1-1,TRBV2,CASSDWLLGEAFF,TGTGCCAGCAGTGATTGGCTCCTAGGTGAAGCTTTCTTT
few,TRBD1,TRBJ1-2,TRBV5-1,CASSLGDRANYGYTF,TGCGCCAGCAGCTTGGGTGACAGGGCTAACTATGGCTACACCTTC
.,.,TRBJ2-7,TRBV25-1,CASGDRSSSYEQYF,TGTGCCAGCGGCGACAGGTCGAGCTCCTACGAGCAGTACTTC
few,TRBD1,TRBJ2-2,TRBV7-9,CASSSYPTGSRGGELFF,TGTGCCAGCAGCTCCTACCCGACAGGGTCTCGGGGCGGGGAGCTGTTTTTT
.,TRBD2,TRBJ2-1,TRBV6-1,CASSELAGGYNEQFF,TGTGCCAGCAGTGAACTAGCGGGGGGTTACAATGAGCAGTTCTTC
few,TRBD1,TRBJ1-1,TRBV2,CASREQGAEAFF,TGTGCCAGCAGGGAACAGGGGGCTGAAGCTTTCTTT
.,.,TRBJ1-5,TRBV21-1,CASSKSGTGPSDINQPQHF,TGTGCCAGCAGCAAATCAGGGACAGGACCCTCGGATATCAATCAGCCCCAGCATTTT
.,.,TRBJ1-4,TRBV9,CASSPPGGGNVKLFF,TGTGCCAGCAGCCCACCCGGGGGGGGTAATGTAAAACTGTTTTTT
.,TRBD2,TRBJ2-7,TRBV28,CASSFGIRLAVSYEQYF,TGTGCCAGCAGTTTTGGGATTCGACTAGCGGTTTCCTACGAGCAGTACTTC
.,TRBD2,TRBJ2-1,TRBV6-4,CASSDGPGEGGEQFF,TGTGCCAGCAGTGACGGTCCGGGGGAGGGAGGGGAGCAGTTCTTC
once,.,TRBJ2-3,TRBV29-1,CSVLPAGSSTDTQYF,TGCAGCGTACTTCCCGCGGGCTCTAGCACAGATACGCAGTATTTT
.,.,TRBJ1-1,TRBV2,CASTINPRSNTEAFF,TGTGCCAGCACCATTAATCCGAGGTCGAACACTGAAGCTTTCTTT
.,TRBD1,TRBJ1-3,TRBV5-1,CASSLDRGSGNTIYF,TGCGCCAGCAGCTTGGACAGGGGCTCTGGAAACACCATATATTTT
few,.,TRBJ2-7,TRBV19,CASSIGDSRTYEQYF,TGTGCCAGTAGTATAGGAGACAGTCGAACCTACGAGCAGTACTTC
once,TRBD1,TRBJ1-5,TRBV2,CATAVGQSNQPQHF,TGTGCCACCGCCGTGGGACAGTCCAATCAGCCCCAGCATTTT
few,.,TRBJ1-1,TRBV7-8,CASSLAPSRGAGTEAFF,TGTGCCAGCAGCTTAGCGCCCTCGCGGGGGGCCGGCACTGAAGCTTTCTTT
.,.,TRBJ2-3,TRBV11-1,CASSLAPSSSTDTQYF,TGTGCCAGCAGCTTAGCGCCTAGCTCAAGCACAGATACGCAGTATTTT
.,.,TRBJ1-2,TRBV5-5,CASSLGVDRNYGYTF,TGTGCCAGCAGCTTGGGAGTCGACAGGAACTATGGCTACACCTTC
.,.,TRBJ2-2,TRBV4-1,CASSQARLPGELFF,TGCGCCAGCAGCCAAGCAAGACTTCCTGGGGAGCTGTTTTTT
few,.,TRBJ1-1,TRBV30,CAWSKGVYTLMNTEAFF,TGTGCCTGGAGTAAAGGAGTTTACACCCTAATGAACACTGAAGCTTTCTTT
.,.,TRBJ2-1,TRBV19,CASRDRGRAENEQFF,TGTGCCAGCCGCGATAGGGGGAGGGCCGAAAATGAGCAGTTCTTC
.,TRBD1,TRBJ2-2,TRBV27,CASWTGNTGELFF,TGTGCCAGCTGGACAGGGAACACCGGGGAGCTGTTTTTT
.,TRBD2,TRBJ2-3,TRBV15,CATSREKPGLDLTDTQYF,TGTGCCACCAGCAGAGAGAAACCGGGACTAGACCTCACAGATACGCAGTATTTT
medium-sized,TRBD1,TRBJ2-3,TRBV6-4,CASSPGQGSDTQYF,TGTGCCAGCAGTCCGGGACAGGGTTCCGATACGCAGTATTTT
few,TRBD1,TRBJ1-1,TRBV27,CASSLSTGWRTEAFF,TGTGCCAGCAGTTTATCGACAGGGTGGAGAACTGAAGCTTTCTTT
.,TRBD1,TRBJ2-2,TRBV7-3,CASSLTGGRSTGELFF,TGTGCCAGCAGTCTAACAGGGGGTAGGAGCACCGGGGAGCTGTTTTTT